What follows describes a single T cell receptor (beta chain). Its target is not known. With listed TCR primers and previously described methods, bulk TCR libraries were prepared. TCRdb used MiXCR to reprocess the PCR reads, holding one entry per CDR3 protein. This table has about 70,000 distinct CDR3 sequences, roughly 18% appearing once. These data originate in a study of molecular identifiers for immune sequencing clone quantification. Study-level background: Replicate experiments divided RNA from 20,000 or 100,000 naive CD8 cells into five parts and sequenced four.

The naive CD8 libraries originated from between roughly 20,000 and 1,000,000 sorted cells and drew on 10%, 30% or 50% RNA. General study findings and limits: Among about a million naive cells, spiked Jurkat TCR RNA from a single cell was reportedly detectable.

Sequencing input: naive CD8+ T cells from blood, with Jurkat cell RNA spiked in. Subset meaning: FACS-sorted CD8+CD4-CCR7+CD45RA+ naive T cells. The sequence came from a human donor in good health. Some libraries in this study had Jurkat cell RNA spiked in.

For the CDR3, the DNA is TGTGCCAGCAGCCGCTGGCGGGCAGGCGATGAAAAACTGTTTTTT. It translates to CASSRWRAGDEKLFF. The chain carries TRBV7-8 and TRBJ1-4; D not resolved. V lost 5 bases and J 6 bases, leaving 16 bases between the germline ends. The germline V gene encodes CDR1 SGHVS and CDR2 FQNEAQ. This CDR3 spans 15 amino acids.